Following are 29 T cell receptor beta chains from one sample sequenced in a study of T cells in localized non-small cell lung cancer. Using immunoSEQ multiplex PCR, the repertoire was profiled, and TCRdb retains in-frame clones only, with some absent. The sample records tens of thousands of clones, about 89% being singletons. The source was peripheral blood, collected before any cancer treatment. The receptors stem from a man aged 40 to 69 with stage I squamous cell lung carcinoma.

The gene calls are TRBV5-1 and TRBJ1-6; possible D gene TRBD1, 6 bases. Germline V gene data show CDR1 as SGHRS and CDR2 as YFSETQ. V was clipped by 0 bases and J by 7 bases, with 11 bases between them. The CDR3 is made up of 15 amino acids. The CDR3 sequence is CASSLGQAGNSPLHF. The CDR3 DNA follows: TGCGCCAGCAGCTTGGGACAGGCGGGGAATTCACCCCTCCACTTT.

Turning to this clone: At one boundary the junction diverges from the germline segment, which might be a read error. The chain carries TRBV6-1 and TRBJ2-4; D may match TRBD1 or TRBD2 (5 bases each). CDR1 is MNHNS and CDR2 is SASEGT in the germline V gene. This CDR3 is built from 13 residues. The DNA of the CDR3 is TGTGCCAGCAGACCCTCAGGGACCAGCTATAATTCCTTC. This encodes CASRPSGTSYNSF.

The chain has TRBV10-1 and TRBJ2-2, with D perhaps matching TRBD2 (5 bases). The CDR3 totals 16 residues. The germline V gene has CDR1 WNHNN and CDR2 SYGVQD (reference sequence). V was pared by 7 bases and J by 0 bases, with 15 bases between. The CDR3 DNA sequence: TGCGCCAGCACCCCGAAGCGGCCCGCGAACACCGGGGAGCTGTTTTTT. Protein sequence: CASTPKRPANTGELFF.

This clone was seen only a few times. The chain carries TRBV19 and TRBJ1-2, with TRBD1 matching 7 bases. The CDR3 has 16 amino acids. Germline-derived CDR1 and CDR2 are LNHDA and SQIVND (reference sequence). V shed 5 bases and J 1 base; nucleotides not matched to a gene: 10. This chain's CDR3 is CASSARQGGDNYGYTF. The CDR3 nucleotides are TGTGCCAGTAGTGCACGACAGGGCGGGGATAACTATGGCTACACCTTC.

The chain's CDR3 is CASRKTGQKKDNTGELFF. The CDR3, as DNA: TGCGCCAGCAGGAAAACGGGACAGAAAAAAGACAACACCGGGGAGCTGTTTTTT. The chain recombines TRBV4-1 with TRBJ2-2, with TRBD1 matching 7 bases. This CDR3 comprises 18 residues. Looked up from germline, CDR1 is MGHRA and CDR2 is YSYEKL. After removal of 6 bases from V and 2 bases from J, the junction contained 15 bases not matched to a gene.

This clone occurred a few times. This sequence joins TRBV19 and TRBJ2-1, with D possibly TRBD1 on 6 matching bases. Trimming took 5 bases from V and 6 from J, leaving 26 bases between them. Germline CDR1 LNHDA, CDR2 SQIVND (reference sequence). The CDR3 has 18 residues. In nucleotides, the CDR3 is TGTGCCAGTAGTCTTCCCCAAGGGGGAGCATTGGGGACCAATGAGCAGTTCTTC. This codes for CASSLPQGGALGTNEQFF.

The J gene is TRBJ1-1, the V gene TRBV9; weak D call: TRBD1 (6 bases). The CDR3 sequence is 13 residues long. CDR1 and CDR2 (germline): SGDLS, YYNGEE. Between the trimmed V and J ends, which lost 1 base and 5 bases, there was a span of 9 bases. The CDR3 loop reads CASSVQGSTEAFF. The DNA for the CDR3 is TGTGCCAGCAGCGTACAGGGGAGTACTGAAGCTTTCTTT.

This rearrangement joins TRBV7-8 to TRBJ1-1; 7 nucleotides agree with TRBD1. Germline CDR1 reads SGHVS; CDR2 reads FQNEAQ. With 4 bases clipped from V and 6 bases from J, the junction kept 11 bases outside the gene matches. This CDR3 comprises 15 residues. In DNA form, the CDR3 reads TGTGCCAGCAGCTCCCCCCGACAGGGTCCCCCTGAAGCTTTCTTT. This codes for CASSSPRQGPPEAFF.

The V call is TRBV29-1, the J call TRBJ1-1; D is unclear. Germline V lookup: CDR1 SQVTM, CDR2 ANQGSEA. This CDR3 is 13 amino acids long. V was clipped by 3 bases and J by 0 bases, with 8 bases between them. This chain's CDR3 is CSVERSMNTEAFF. The CDR3 DNA sequence: TGCAGCGTTGAGAGGAGCATGAACACTGAAGCTTTCTTT.

This chain joins TRBV6-5 and TRBJ1-6, with no clear D. The germline V gene has CDR1 MNHEY and CDR2 SVGAGI. Between the trimmed V and J ends, which lost 7 bases and 5 bases, there was a span of 15 bases. The CDR3 loop spans 15 amino acids. The CDR3 nucleotides read TGTGCCAGCACCCCGCAGGCGTTCGATAATTCACCCCTCCACTTT. Encoded protein: CASTPQAFDNSPLHF.

J is TRBJ1-1 and V is TRBV6-6, with a weak D call TRBD1 (5 bases). V lost 2 bases to trimming and J lost 0 bases, with 10 bases between them. The CDR3 totals 15 residues. CDR1 MNHNY and CDR2 SVGAGI come from the germline V gene (reference sequence). CDR3 sequence reads: CASSYGKGMNTEAFF. The CDR3, as DNA: TGTGCCAGCAGTTACGGGAAGGGGATGAACACTGAAGCTTTCTTT.

This rearrangement joins TRBV11-2 to TRBJ2-6; TRBD1 might be the D (6 bases). The CDR3 length is 19 residues. V lost 3 bases and J 0 bases, leaving 18 bases between the germline ends. Germline lookup yields CDR1 SGHAT and CDR2 FQNNGV. The CDR3 here is CASSFSAGVLLSGANVLTF. CDR3 in DNA: TGTGCCAGCAGCTTCTCGGCAGGGGTTCTCCTCTCTGGGGCCAACGTCCTGACTTTC.

J is TRBJ1-2 and V is TRBV30, with D maybe TRBD1 (6 bases). Germline loops: CDR1 GTSNPN, CDR2 SVGIG (reference sequence). Trimming removed 3 bases at V and 3 bases at J, with 14 bases between. The CDR3 has 14 amino acids. The CDR3 nucleotides read TGTGCCTGGAGAACAACAGGGTCGGACTATGGCTACACCTTC. Translating it yields CAWRTTGSDYGYTF.

This clone was counted once. The rearrangement uses TRBV6-6 and TRBJ1-3, with D maybe TRBD1 (6 bases). CDR3 size: 14 residues. V was pared by 6 bases and J by 3 bases, with 12 bases between. Germline V lookup: CDR1 MNHNY, CDR2 SVGAGI (reference sequence). The CDR3 DNA reads as TGTGCCAGCAGATCAGGGGATGATGGAAACACCATATATTTT. Translation: CASRSGDDGNTIYF.

The chain carries TRBV21-1 and TRBJ2-3; the DNA was not used to check the table's D call, TRBD2. TRBV21-1 is tagged as a pseudogene. The CDR3 is made up of 17 amino acids. The CDR3 region is CASSKVGSGVLTDTQYF. CDR3 nucleotides: TGTGCCAGCAGCAAAGTAGGGAGCGGGGTGCTAACAGATACGCAGTATTTT.

This clone showed up just a few times. The J gene is TRBJ1-5, the V gene TRBV9, with a weak D call TRBD1 (5 bases). Germline CDR1 reads SGDLS; CDR2 reads YYNGEE. V was shortened by 5 bases and J by 2 bases, with 11 bases between the two germline ends. This CDR3 has 14 amino acids. In DNA form, the CDR3 reads TGTGCCAGCAGTCTCGGGACGGGCAATCAGCCCCAGCATTTT. Translation: CASSLGTGNQPQHF.

The rearrangement joins TRBV11-2 to TRBJ2-1; 15 bases are shared with TRBD2. The J segment lost 2 bases and the V segment lost 3 bases, leaving 2 bases of the junction unmatched. The CDR3 sequence is 17 residues long. Germline values: CDR1 SGHAT, CDR2 FQNNGV. In DNA form, the CDR3 reads TGTGCCAGCAGCTTGGGACTAGCGGGGGGTCCCTACAATGAGCAGTTCTTC. As protein: CASSLGLAGGPYNEQFF.

This chain connects TRBV27 to TRBJ2-7; a weak D match, TRBD1 (6 bases). V lost 1 base, J lost 2 bases, and 18 bases lay in between. There are 17 residues in the CDR3. Per the germline V gene, CDR1 is MNHEY and CDR2 is SMNVEV (reference sequence). Written as DNA, the CDR3 is TGTGCCAGCAGTTTATTGGGGGCGGGTTCGGGCGCCTACGAGCAGTACTTC. Translating it yields CASSLLGAGSGAYEQYF.

This rearrangement joins TRBV2 to TRBJ1-2; 8 bases match TRBD1. Looked up from germline, CDR1 is SNHLY and CDR2 is FYNNEI. The CDR3 loop spans 14 amino acids. V shed 6 bases and J 4 bases; nucleotides not matched to a gene: 7. The DNA for the CDR3 is TGTGCCAGCAGCCCCGGACAGGGTGCCTATGGCTACACCTTC. Translated: CASSPGQGAYGYTF.

This clone showed up just once. The rearrangement links TRBV7-2 to TRBJ2-1, with D perhaps matching TRBD1 (6 bases). This CDR3 is built from 14 residues. Germline CDR1 SGHTA, CDR2 FQGNSA. Trimming took 9 bases from V and 5 from J, leaving 17 bases between them. CDR3 region: CASTLNREHNEQFF. The CDR3 coding sequence is TGTGCCAGTACGCTTAACAGGGAACACAATGAGCAGTTCTTC. Together with reference TRBV7-2 and TRBJ2-1, the CDR3 gives the full variable domain: GAGVSQSPSNKVTEKGKDVELRCDPISGHTALYWYRQSLGQGLEFLIYFQGNSAPDKSGLPSDRFSAERTGGSVSTLTIQRTQQEDSAVYLCASTLNREHNEQFFGPGTRLTVL.

This clone was counted once. The V and J genes are TRBV28 and TRBJ1-1; TRBD1 aligns across 8 bases. CDR1 is MDHEN, CDR2 SYDVKM, per germline. CDR3 length: 13 amino acids. V dropped 6 bases and J dropped 8; count of bases not matched to a gene: 8. In DNA, the CDR3 is TGTGCCAGCAGGCTGGACAGGGCGGGCGAAGCTTTCTTT. Translation gives CASRLDRAGEAFF.

The chain links TRBV30 to TRBJ2-3, with TRBD2 as a possible D gene (7 bases). The CDR3 loop spans 13 amino acids. From germline, CDR1 is GTSNPN and CDR2 SVGIG (reference sequence). V was cut by 5 bases and J by 8 bases, with 17 bases left in between. The chain's CDR3 is CAWVRGGRGTQYF. The CDR3 nucleotides are TGTGCCTGGGTAAGGGGGGGCCGTGGTACGCAGTATTTT.

V usage is TRBV5-5 and J usage is TRBJ1-1; tentative D call: TRBD1 (6 bases). Germline V lookup: CDR1 SGHKS, CDR2 YYEKEE (reference sequence). This CDR3 contains 14 residues. Trimming left V 5 bases short and J 2 bases short, with 13 bases between. The CDR3 DNA sequence: TGTGCCAGCAGGGTTGGGGGCCGAAACACTGAAGCTTTCTTT. Translated: CASRVGGRNTEAFF. Full variable domain (outside the CDR3, taken from reference TRBV5-5 and TRBJ1-1): DAGVTQSPTHLIKTRGQQVTLRCSPISGHKSVSWYQQVLGQGPQFIFQYYEKEERGRGNFPDRFSARQFPNYSSELNVNALLLGDSALYLCASRVGGRNTEAFFGQGTRLTVV.

Worth noting for this clone: At the DNA level, this CDR3 is encoded by other sequences in the same sample as well. This chain connects TRBV7-8 to TRBJ2-1; D unclear. V was shortened by 1 base and J by 1 base, with 2 bases between the two germline ends. The CDR3 is 13 amino acids. Germline-derived CDR1 and CDR2 are SGHVS and FQNEAQ. CDR3 residues: CASSLVSYNEQFF. CDR3 DNA: TGTGCCAGCAGCTTAGTTTCCTACAATGAGCAGTTCTTC.

V usage is TRBV14 and J usage is TRBJ1-4, with TRBD1 matching 10 bases. Germline lookup yields CDR1 SGHDN and CDR2 FVKESK. This CDR3 is built from 15 residues. Trimming took 4 bases from V and 8 from J; bases not matched to a gene: 7. The CDR3 loop reads CASSPRTGGEEKLFF. Written as DNA, the CDR3 is TGTGCCAGCAGCCCCCGGACAGGGGGTGAGGAAAAACTGTTTTTT. Filled out from reference TRBV14 and TRBJ1-4, the complete variable domain reads EAGVTQFPSHSVIEKGQTVTLRCDPISGHDNLYWYRRVMGKEIKFLLHFVKESKQDESGMPNNRFLAERTGGTYSTLKVQPAELEDSGVYFCASSPRTGGEEKLFFGSGTQLSVL.

The V gene is TRBV29-1, the J gene TRBJ1-6; 7 bases map to TRBD1. Looked up from germline, CDR1 is SQVTM and CDR2 is ANQGSEA. The V segment lost 6 bases and the J segment 7 bases; nucleotides outside the gene matches: 9. This CDR3 is 14 amino acids long. The CDR3 DNA is TGCAGCGTGAGGACAGGCCTTAGGAATTCACCCCTCCACTTT. Translation: CSVRTGLRNSPLHF.

This clone rates as medium-sized. This chain uses TRBV18 with TRBJ1-2; 10 positions agree with TRBD1. This CDR3 contains 14 residues. V dropped 3 bases and J dropped 5; count of bases not matched to a gene: 3. From germline, CDR1 is KGHSH and CDR2 LQKENI. This chain's CDR3 is CASSPRTGGYGYTF. Written as DNA, the CDR3 is TGTGCCAGCTCACCGCGGACAGGGGGATATGGCTACACCTTC.

The genes are TRBV6-6 and TRBJ1-3; TRBD1 is a possible D gene (6 bases). The CDR3 runs 15 residues. V lost 0 bases and J lost 3, with 9 bases in between. Germline assignment: CDR1 MNHNY and CDR2 SVGAGI (reference sequence). CDR3 nucleotide sequence: TGTGCCAGCAGTTACTCGGCAGGGGTTGGAAACACCATATATTTT. It yields the protein CASSYSAGVGNTIYF.

The V call is TRBV30, the J call TRBJ1-3; possibly TRBD1 for D (6 bases). CDR3 length: 14 amino acids. Germline V lookup: CDR1 GTSNPN, CDR2 SVGIG (reference sequence). Deletions cut 0 bases from V and 2 bases from J, with 8 bases between. This chain's CDR3 is CAWSVNRAGNTIYF. The CDR3 DNA is TGTGCCTGGAGTGTAAACAGGGCTGGAAACACCATATATTTT.